This T cell receptor (beta chain) is from a study of a mutant IDH1 vaccine in newly diagnosed glioma. Time point here: baseline, week 1 (first vaccination visit). Sample treatment: pre-vaccination baseline after standard-of-care therapy. Only in-frame clones appear in the TCRdb table, and some are missing; sequencing was by immunoSEQ multiplex PCR. The repertoire includes roughly 86,000 clones, just under 80% of them detected once, and roughly 7% sits in the top ten. Germline-derived CDR1 and CDR2 are MDHEN and SYDVKM. Trimming removed 6 bases from V and 4 bases from J; junction bases left unmatched: 9. This CDR3 has 15 residues.

Sequenced here: PBMCs, sampled from a glioma patient treated with radiotherapy, temozolomide or both. The source of this sequence is a man aged 40-50 years with glioma. The chain joins TRBV28 to TRBJ1-2; 9 positions match TRBD1. CDR3 sequence: CASRNPGTGLYGYTF. The CDR3 DNA follows: TGTGCCAGCAGAAATCCCGGGACAGGGCTCTATGGCTACACCTTC.